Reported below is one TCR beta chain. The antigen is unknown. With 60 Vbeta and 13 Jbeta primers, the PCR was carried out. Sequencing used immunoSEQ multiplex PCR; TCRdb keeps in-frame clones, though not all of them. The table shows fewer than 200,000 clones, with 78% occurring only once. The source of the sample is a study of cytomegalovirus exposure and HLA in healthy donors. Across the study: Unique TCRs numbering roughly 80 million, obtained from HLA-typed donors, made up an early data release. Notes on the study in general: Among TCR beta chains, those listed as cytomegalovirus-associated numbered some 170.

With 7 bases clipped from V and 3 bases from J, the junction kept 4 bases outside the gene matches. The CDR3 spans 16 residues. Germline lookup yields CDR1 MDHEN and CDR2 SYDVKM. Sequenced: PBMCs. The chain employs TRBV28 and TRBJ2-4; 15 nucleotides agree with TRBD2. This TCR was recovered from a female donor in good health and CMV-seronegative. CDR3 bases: TGTGCCAGCAAGGGACTAGCGGGAGGTGTCAAAAACATTCAGTACTTC. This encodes CASKGLAGGVKNIQYF. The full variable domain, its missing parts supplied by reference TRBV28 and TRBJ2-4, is DVKVTQSSRYLVKRTGEKVFLECVQDMDHENMFWYRQDPGLGLRLIYFSYDVKMKEKGDIPEGYSVSREKKERFSLILESASTNQTSMYLCASKGLAGGVKNIQYFGAGTRLSVL.